This TCR beta chain was found in a study of cytomegalovirus exposure and HLA in healthy donors. For the study at large: From HLA-typed donors, an early data release held about 92 million unique TCRs.

PCR employed 60 Vbeta and 13 Jbeta primers. Original analysis: The count from a later analysis was tens of millions of unique TCR beta chains, some 10 million of them shared. Sequenced by immunoSEQ multiplex PCR; TCRdb stores in-frame clones only, minus some. That table gives V, J and clone size, and the DNA gave D and trimming. The sample data list about 120,000 clones. The CDR3 is 16 amino acids. Germline V lookup: CDR1 LNHDA, CDR2 SQIVND (reference sequence). V was clipped by 6 bases and J by 0 bases; unmatched bases: 8. This receptor was obtained from a man aged 40-50 years in good health and CMV-seropositive. The chain combines TRBV19 with TRBJ1-5, with 7 bases identical to TRBD1. The sample comprised PBMCs. CDR3 residues: CASRSYQGGSNQPQHF. CDR3 nucleotide sequence: TGTGCCAGTAGATCGTATCAGGGGGGTAGCAATCAGCCCCAGCATTTT.